This entry concerns a single TCR beta chain. The ends lost 0 bases at V and 6 bases at J; junction bases unmatched: 7. CDR3 length equals 16 residues. CDR1 and CDR2 (germline): PRHDT, FYEKMQ (reference sequence). The record originates from a study of T cell changes during pregnancy in multiple sclerosis. Method: immunoSEQ multiplex PCR; TCRdb's copy keeps in-frame clones and lacks some. The table shows tens of thousands of clones, with more than 90% occurring only once. The chain combines TRBV13 with TRBJ2-3, with 9 nucleotides matching TRBD1. The receptor's source is a female donor in good health, enrolled as a control in a pregnancy study. Here the sequenced sample was peripheral blood, taken after pregnancy. The DNA of the CDR3 is TGTGCCAGCAGCTTAGGATGGGACAGGGATGCCGATACGCAGTATTTT. It is translated as CASSLGWDRDADTQYF.